This T cell receptor (beta chain) was captured in a study of shared clonotypes between healthy human individuals. Study conclusions and caveats: Sharing across four donors was highest in naive CD4 (around 5%) and lowest in memory CD8 (roughly 0.4%).

All donors were Caucasian adults living in Nashville, Tennessee. The CDR3 length is 15 residues. Trimming left V 4 bases short and J 2 bases short, with 13 bases between. Germline V gene lookup returns CDR1 MNHEY and CDR2 SVGAGI. The table came from immunoSEQ multiplex PCR; TCRdb's copy has only in-frame clones and leaves some out. The sample includes approximately 620,000 clones, roughly 97% seen only once; the top ten take around 0.06%. As regards this clone: Antigen unknown.

This chain joins TRBV6-5 and TRBJ2-3; D may be TRBD2 (7 bases). This clonotype was sampled from a woman aged 30 to 39 in good health. The sample was naive CD4+ T cells sorted from blood. Subset indicated: CD45RA+ positively selected. The CDR3 DNA is TGTGCCAGCAGTTCGCGCGGGGGCGCCACAGATACGCAGTATTTT. It specifies CASSSRGGATDTQYF.